This TCR beta chain appears in the sequencing data of a study of naive and memory T cell subsets. Two oligonucleotides, mixed equimolar, formed the beta constant-region primer covering TRBC1 and TRBC2. Four rounds of PCR amplified the ligated cDNA using nested alpha and beta constant-region primers plus SP2. TCRdb redid the calling of the UMI-ligation and nested PCR reads with MiXCR, one entry per CDR3 protein. Of around 90,000 distinct CDR3 sequences in the sample, roughly 7.3% were seen once. This clonotype has ten or more counts. The antigen remains undetermined. The study's findings and limits: In naive cells, over 85% of TCR sequences were seen only once.

V shed 6 bases and J shed 2 bases, with 13 bases lying between them. Looked up from germline, CDR1 is MNHEY and CDR2 is SVGEGT. This CDR3 region has 15 residues. Sample: central memory CD4+ T cells from blood. This sequence was found in a human donor in good health. The gene calls are TRBV6-2 or TRBV6-3 and TRBJ2-2; D possibly corresponds to TRBD2 (6 bases). The chain's CDR3 is CASRPTGRNTGELFF. CDR3 coding DNA: TGTGCCAGCAGACCAACCGGGAGAAACACCGGGGAGCTGTTTTTT.